This T cell receptor beta chain was documented in a study of cytomegalovirus exposure and HLA in healthy donors. The J segment lost 3 bases and the V segment lost 5 bases, leaving 10 bases of the junction unmatched. The CDR3 is 16 amino acids. Germline lookup yields CDR1 MNHEY and CDR2 SMNVEV (reference sequence). With 60 Vbeta and 13 Jbeta primers, the PCR was carried out. Some clones are missing from TCRdb's copy, which holds only in-frame ones; the method was immunoSEQ multiplex PCR. The sample holds some 90,000 clones, 70% to 80% seen once. Sample: PBMCs. The chain couples TRBV27 to TRBJ1-2, with 9 bases that match TRBD1. This sequence originates from a man aged 25 to 40 in good health and CMV-seronegative. In DNA form, the CDR3 reads TGTGCCAGCAGTAACTCAACAGGGGGCGTTTACTATGGCTACACCTTC. This translates into CASSNSTGGVYYGYTF.